Detailed here is one TCR beta chain. The target of this receptor is not known. Qualities for individual bases were not recorded, and no much larger clone is one base off. The germline V gene specifies SGHVS as CDR1 and FNYEAQ as CDR2. Trimming leaves V shorter by 5 bases and J shorter by 4 bases, with the junction holding 11 bases beyond the gene matches. Counted from cysteine to phenylalanine, this CDR3 has 17 amino acids. Only the CDR3 DNA is retained, 51 bases long and in frame from the first base. The immunoSEQ Assay, a bias-controlled multiplex PCR, was used to amplify TCRbeta CDR3 regions from genomic DNA. Under the source paper's analysis protocol: The number of nucleated cells in each sample was estimated by amplification of reference gene primers within the assay. To quantify the absolute abundance of each unique TCRbeta CDR3 rearrangement, sequence reads were collapsed and filtered. For each sample, productive Simpson clonality was calculated as the square root of Simpson's diversity index across productive rearrangements. TCRdb took over this immuneACCESS table, retaining in-frame rearrangements with V and J assigned. Such tables are incomplete; in checked studies, under half of the missing clones stem from an unresolved V gene, and the remainder is unexplained. V and J calls and clone size are copied from that table; D and trimming were computed from the DNA. The sample table records more than 200,000 clones; around 78% of these occur just once. Of the sample, about 2.5% is held by the ten largest clones.

Each collaborating institution followed its own protocols to collect whole blood in K2EDTA tubes. For TCRbeta analysis, collaborators shipped samples as frozen whole blood, isolated PBMCs, or DNA extracted from either of those sample types. This entry comes from a study of blood T cell repertoires in COVID-19 (dated by TCRdb to 2018 to 2021). A note on the overall study: The collaborator samples originated in the United States, Italy and Spain and spanned the acute and convalescent phases of COVID-19. The prospective study material was composed of cDNA or gDNA derived from T cells, B-cell-depleted T cells, or PBMCs. The dataset comprised deeply sampled blood TCRbeta repertoires from subjects exposed to, actively infected with, or recovered from COVID-19. Samples were obtained from the ongoing ImmuneRACE study (first 160 participants) and from over 1,000 subjects provided by 6 global collaborators. Where HLA class I and class II types were available, the types were taken from metadata supplied by the sample provider, not from assay-based typing. The repertoires were released in a freely available public database meant as a resource for research on the immune response to SARS-CoV-2. Nearly every sample came with metadata listing a de-identified subject ID, COVID-19 status, age in years and sex. The full study reports these points: Clinical and demographic metadata were provided uncurated, with the amount varying by source and participant.

The sequence came from a woman in her seventies with active or convalescent COVID-19. The sample consisted of peripheral blood. The sequence joins TRBV7-6 to TRBJ2-2; TRBD2 matches 9 bases in the middle. The DNA is as follows: TGTGCCAGCAGCCCCCCGGCGGGGGGGCTGGGCACCGGGGAGCTGTTTTTT. It codes for CASSPPAGGLGTGELFF. Beyond the CDR3, the reference TRBV7-6 and TRBJ2-2 genes provide the residues; the full variable domain reads: GAGVSQSPRYKVTKRGQDVALRCDPISGHVSLYWYRQALGQGPEFLTYFNYEAQQDKSGLPNDRFSAERPEGSISTLTIQRTEQRDSAMYRCASSPPAGGLGTGELFFGEGSRLTVL.